These T cell receptor beta chains were read from a single sample in a study of blood T cell repertoires in COVID-19. Generated by immunoSEQ multiplex PCR, the TCRdb table keeps only in-frame clones and is missing some. This table has 350,000 or so clones, 80% to 95% appearing once. The sequencing sample was made of PBMCs or T cells enriched from blood (not recorded which). The receptors come from a woman aged 25-40 years who had recovered from COVID-19. Both conserved end residues are part of each CDR3. A D gene is named only where the DNA matches it firmly. Clone size is stated in some rows and not others, as once, few, many or a class when expanded.

>-|TRBV2|TRBJ1-4|-
TGTGCCAGCAGTGAAATAGCAACTAATGAAAAACTGTTTTTT
CASSEIATNEKLFF
>-|TRBV28|TRBJ1-6|-
TGTGCCAGCAGTTTTAGGGGGTCACCCCTCCACTTT
CASSFRGSPLHF
>-|TRBV28|TRBJ1-2|-
TGTGCCAGCAGTTTATCCCGCTATGGCTACACCTTC
CASSLSRYGYTF
>-|TRBV25-1|TRBJ2-1|TRBD2
TGTGCCAGCAGTGAAGCCGGGACTAGCGGGTGGAAGAATGAGCAGTTCTTC
CASSEAGTSGWKNEQFF
>-|TRBV6-2/TRBV6-3|TRBJ2-1|TRBD2
TGTGCCAGCAGTCCGTGGACTAGCGGGAGCTCCTACAATGAGCAGTTCTTC
CASSPWTSGSSYNEQFF
>-|TRBV5-6|TRBJ2-7|-
TGTGCCAGCAGCCCCGATAGGGGCTTCTACGAGCAGTACTTC
CASSPDRGFYEQYF
>-|TRBV19|TRBJ2-3|TRBD1
TGTGCCAGTAGTACCAGACAGGGGAGCACAGATACGCAGTATTTT
CASSTRQGSTDTQYF
>-|TRBV28|TRBJ2-7|TRBD2
TGTGCCAGCAGTTTAATACGGGGACTAGCGGACTCCTACGAGCAGTACTTC
CASSLIRGLADSYEQYF
>once|TRBV28|TRBJ2-4|TRBD2
TGTGCCAGCAGTCCCCTAGCGGAGCTAGCCAAAAACATTCAGTACTTC
CASSPLAELAKNIQYF
>-|TRBV28|TRBJ2-7|-
TGTGCCAGCAGTTTGGGGCGGGGCTCCTACGAGCAGTACTTC
CASSLGRGSYEQYF
>-|TRBV4-3|TRBJ1-5|-
TGCGCCAGCAGCCAAGATAGGGGTTCGGAGCCCCAGCATTTT
CASSQDRGSEPQHF
>few|TRBV27|TRBJ1-6|-
TGTGCCAGCCCCCTGCGTTCACCCCTCCACTTT
CASPLRSPLHF
>-|TRBV4-1|TRBJ2-3|-
TGCGCCAGCAGCCACCCGACTAGGACAGATACGCAGTATTTT
CASSHPTRTDTQYF
>-|TRBV24-1|TRBJ2-3|-
TGTGCCACCAGTGATTCAAGGGGGGGATCGACAGATACGCAGTATTTT
CATSDSRGGSTDTQYF
>-|TRBV7-8|TRBJ2-1|-
TGTGCCAGCAGTACAACGTCCTACAATGAGCAGTTCTTC
CASSTTSYNEQFF
>-|TRBV6-5|TRBJ1-6|-
TGTGCCAGCAGTTACCATCTAGCGACCTCAAATTCACCCCTCCACTTT
CASSYHLATSNSPLHF
>-|TRBV7-7|TRBJ2-5|-
TGTGCTAGCAGCGTAACCGGGACATCAGGGGACCAGTACTTC
CASSVTGTSGDQYF
>-|TRBV28|TRBJ1-4|-
TGTGCCAGCAGACTACCCCCTAGGGAAAAACTGTTTTTT
CASRLPPREKLFF
>-|TRBV7-3|TRBJ2-1|TRBD2
TGTGCCAGCAGCATACGGACTAGCGGGAGGAATGAGCAGTTCTTC
CASSIRTSGRNEQFF
>-|TRBV11-2|TRBJ1-1|-
TGTGCCAGCAGCCGACAGACAGCGAACACTGAAGCTTTCTTT
CASSRQTANTEAFF
>-|TRBV28|TRBJ1-1|-
TGTGCCAGCAGTCGGTACACTGAAGCTTTCTTT
CASSRYTEAFF
>-|TRBV5-8|TRBJ1-4|-
TGTGCCAGCAGCTCGGCTAGCGGGGTCGTAACTAATGAAAAACTGTTTTTT
CASSSASGVVTNEKLFF
>-|TRBV19|TRBJ1-5|-
TGTGCCAGTAGTATTTCAGGGAGGGCTCAGCCCCAGCATTTT
CASSISGRAQPQHF
>once|TRBV18|TRBJ2-5|-
TGTGCCAGCTCACCACAGGGTACGAGGGCAGAGACCCAGTACTTC
CASSPQGTRAETQYF
>-|TRBV9|TRBJ1-1|-
TGTGCCAGCAGCGTAGAGGTTAAGGCGGGTAGCACTGAAGCTTTCTTT
CASSVEVKAGSTEAFF
>-|TRBV24-1|TRBJ2-7|TRBD1
TGTGCCACCAGTGACGCTGGACAGGGGGAAGAGCAGTACTTC
CATSDAGQGEEQYF
>-|TRBV11-2|TRBJ2-2|-
TGTGCCAGCACCGGGGGTCTGAACACCGGGGAGCTGTTTTTT
CASTGGLNTGELFF
>-|TRBV29-1|TRBJ1-2|-
TGCAGCGTTGCCGCTACGGGTATACAGGGTGTCGGCTATGGCTACACCTTC
CSVAATGIQGVGYGYTF
>-|TRBV18|TRBJ1-1|TRBD1
TGTGCCAGCTCACCACCGGGACAGCAGAACACTGAAGCTTTCTTT
CASSPPGQQNTEAFF
>-|TRBV5-1|TRBJ1-3|-
TGCGCCAGCAGCTTGGGAGTTCGCGGAAACACCATATATTTT
CASSLGVRGNTIYF
>-|TRBV19|TRBJ1-4|-
TGTGCCAGTAGTGAGGGTGCAACTAATGAAAAACTGTTTTTT
CASSEGATNEKLFF
>-|TRBV18|TRBJ1-3|-
TGTGCCAGCTCACCACCACAGACAGCGTCTGGAAACACCATATATTTT
CASSPPQTASGNTIYF
>-|TRBV18|TRBJ2-1|-
TGTGCCAGCTCACTATCTATCGTAGCGGAGAGCTCCTACAATGAGCAGTTCTTC
CASSLSIVAESSYNEQFF
>-|TRBV29-1|TRBJ2-3|-
TGCAGCGTTGCTGGTACTAGCACAGATACGCAGTATTTT
CSVAGTSTDTQYF
>-|TRBV7-8|TRBJ1-1|-
TGTGCCAGCAGCTTAGGAATGTCAGGTTCGAACACTGAAGCTTTCTTT
CASSLGMSGSNTEAFF
>-|TRBV5-6|TRBJ2-7|TRBD2
TGTGCCAGCAGCTTGAGGCTAGCGGGATCCTACGAGCAGTACTTC
CASSLRLAGSYEQYF